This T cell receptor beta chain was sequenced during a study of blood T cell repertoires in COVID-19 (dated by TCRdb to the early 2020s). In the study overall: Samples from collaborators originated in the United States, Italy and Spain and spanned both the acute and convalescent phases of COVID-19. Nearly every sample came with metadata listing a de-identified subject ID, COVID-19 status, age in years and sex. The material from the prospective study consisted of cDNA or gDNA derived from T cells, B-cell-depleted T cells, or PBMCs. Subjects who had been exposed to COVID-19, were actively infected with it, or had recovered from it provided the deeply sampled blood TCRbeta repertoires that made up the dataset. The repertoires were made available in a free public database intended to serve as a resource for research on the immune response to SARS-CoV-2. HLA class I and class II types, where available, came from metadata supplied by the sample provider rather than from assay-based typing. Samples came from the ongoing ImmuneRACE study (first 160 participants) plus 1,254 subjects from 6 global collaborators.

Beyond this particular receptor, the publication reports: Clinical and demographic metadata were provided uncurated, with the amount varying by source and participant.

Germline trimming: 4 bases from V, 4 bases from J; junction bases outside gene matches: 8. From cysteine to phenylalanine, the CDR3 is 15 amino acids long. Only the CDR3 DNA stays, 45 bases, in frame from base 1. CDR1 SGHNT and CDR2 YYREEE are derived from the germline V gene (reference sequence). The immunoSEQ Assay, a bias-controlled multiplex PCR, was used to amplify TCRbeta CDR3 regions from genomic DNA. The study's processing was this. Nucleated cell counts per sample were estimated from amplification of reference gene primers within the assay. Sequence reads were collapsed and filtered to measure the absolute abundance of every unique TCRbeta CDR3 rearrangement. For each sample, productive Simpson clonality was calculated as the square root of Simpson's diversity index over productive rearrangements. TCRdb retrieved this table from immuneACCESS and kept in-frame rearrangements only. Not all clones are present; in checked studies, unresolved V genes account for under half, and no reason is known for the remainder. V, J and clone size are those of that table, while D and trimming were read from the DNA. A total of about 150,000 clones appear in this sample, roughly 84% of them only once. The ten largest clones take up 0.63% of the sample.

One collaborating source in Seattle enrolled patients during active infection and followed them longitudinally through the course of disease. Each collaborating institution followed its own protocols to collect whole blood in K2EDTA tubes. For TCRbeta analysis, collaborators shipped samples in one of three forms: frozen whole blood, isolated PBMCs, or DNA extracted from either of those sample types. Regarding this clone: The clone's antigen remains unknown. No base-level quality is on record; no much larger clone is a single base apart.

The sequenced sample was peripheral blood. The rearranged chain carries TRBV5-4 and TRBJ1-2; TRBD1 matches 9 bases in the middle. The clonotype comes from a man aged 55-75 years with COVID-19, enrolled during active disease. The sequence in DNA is TGTGCCAGCAGCGAAGGGACAGGGAGCGGCTATGGCTACACCTTC. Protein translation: CASSEGTGSGYGYTF.